This T cell receptor (beta chain) appears in the sequencing data of a study of T-cell reconstitution after alpha-beta-depleted transplantation in children. This clonotype was recorded many times. Preparation of the TCRbeta library involved a method that used unique molecular identifiers. TCRdb re-derived calls from the PCR reads in MiXCR, one entry per CDR3 protein. The table shows under 300,000 distinct CDR3 sequences, with roughly 10% occurring only once. The trim removed 0 bases at V and 7 bases at J, leaving 5 bases unmatched. In germline, CDR1 is SGHRS, CDR2 YFSETQ. This CDR3 region has 15 residues.

The V call is TRBV5-1, the J call TRBJ2-1; 9 nucleotides line up with TRBD1. This sequence was found in a male patient between 2 and 10 years old who had a stem cell transplant for chronic granulomatous disease, so the T cells may come from the graft donor. This material consisted of peripheral blood, taken 180 days after TCRalphabeta/CD19-depleted stem cell transplant. The CDR3, as DNA: TGCGCCAGCAGCTTGGTGGGACAGGGTAGGAATGAGCAGTTCTTC. Translation gives CASSLVGQGRNEQFF. Combining the CDR3 with reference TRBV5-1 and TRBJ2-1 gives the whole variable domain KAGVTQTPRYLIKTRGQQVTLSCSPISGHRSVSWYQQTPGQGLQFLFEYFSETQRNKGNFPGRFSGRQFSNSRSEMNVSTLELGDSALYLCASSLVGQGRNEQFFGPGTRLTVL.